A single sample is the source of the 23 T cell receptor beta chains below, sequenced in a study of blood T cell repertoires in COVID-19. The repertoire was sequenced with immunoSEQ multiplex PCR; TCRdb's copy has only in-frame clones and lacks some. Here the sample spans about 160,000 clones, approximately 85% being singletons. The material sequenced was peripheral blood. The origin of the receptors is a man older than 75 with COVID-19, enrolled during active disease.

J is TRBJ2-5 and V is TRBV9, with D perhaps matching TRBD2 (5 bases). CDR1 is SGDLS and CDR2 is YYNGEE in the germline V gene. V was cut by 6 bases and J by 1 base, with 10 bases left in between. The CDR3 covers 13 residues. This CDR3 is CASNRGFQETQYF. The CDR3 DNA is TGTGCCAGCAACCGGGGATTCCAAGAGACCCAGTACTTC.

CDR3 bases: TGTGCCAGCAGCAAATACCGGGGGGGGGCCCCAATCTACGAGCAGTACTTC. This sequence encodes CASSKYRGGAPIYEQYF. The J gene is TRBJ2-7, the V gene TRBV21-1; the table's D call, TRBD2, was not checked against the DNA. TRBV21-1 corresponds to a pseudogene. The CDR3 runs 17 residues.

CDR3 in amino acids: CASSFPQGQGNSYNSPLHF. DNA of the CDR3: TGTGCCAGCAGCTTCCCCCAGGGACAGGGGAATTCCTATAATTCACCCCTCCACTTT. The chain has TRBV5-5 and TRBJ1-6, with 10 bases that match TRBD1. From germline, CDR1 is SGHKS and CDR2 YYEKEE (reference sequence). The J segment lost 1 base and the V segment lost 2 bases, leaving 9 bases of the junction unmatched. CDR3 length equals 19 residues.

CDR3 sequence (DNA): TGTGCCACCAGCAGAGTTGGCAGTCTCCCAGATACGCAGTATTTT. It yields the protein CATSRVGSLPDTQYF. The chain joins TRBV15 to TRBJ2-3; D unclear. There are 15 residues in the CDR3. Trimming took 1 base from V and 4 from J, leaving 12 bases between them. Germline V CDR1 and CDR2: LNHNV, YYDKDF (reference sequence).

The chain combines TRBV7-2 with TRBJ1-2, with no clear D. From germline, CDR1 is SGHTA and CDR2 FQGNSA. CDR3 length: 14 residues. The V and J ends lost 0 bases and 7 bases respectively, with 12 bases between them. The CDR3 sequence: CASSLAGRSFGYTF. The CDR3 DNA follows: TGTGCCAGCAGCTTAGCGGGGAGGTCCTTTGGCTACACCTTC.

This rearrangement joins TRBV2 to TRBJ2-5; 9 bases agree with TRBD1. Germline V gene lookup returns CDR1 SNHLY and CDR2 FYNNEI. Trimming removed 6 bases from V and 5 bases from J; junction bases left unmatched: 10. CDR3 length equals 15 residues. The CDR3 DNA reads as TGTGCCAGCAGGGCCACCGGGACAGGGTCTGAGACCCAGTACTTC. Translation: CASRATGTGSETQYF.

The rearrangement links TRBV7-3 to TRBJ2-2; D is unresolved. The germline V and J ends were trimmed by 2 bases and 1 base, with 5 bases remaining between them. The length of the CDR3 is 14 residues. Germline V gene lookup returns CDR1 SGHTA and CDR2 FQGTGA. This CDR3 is CASSLFLNTGELFF. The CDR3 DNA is TGTGCCAGCAGCTTATTTCTGAACACCGGGGAGCTGTTTTTT.

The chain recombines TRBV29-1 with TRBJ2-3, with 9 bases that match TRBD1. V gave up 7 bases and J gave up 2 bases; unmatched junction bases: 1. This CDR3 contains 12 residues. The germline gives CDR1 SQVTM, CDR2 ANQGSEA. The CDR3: CSGDRVTDTQYF. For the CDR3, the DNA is TGCAGCGGGGACAGGGTCACAGATACGCAGTATTTT.

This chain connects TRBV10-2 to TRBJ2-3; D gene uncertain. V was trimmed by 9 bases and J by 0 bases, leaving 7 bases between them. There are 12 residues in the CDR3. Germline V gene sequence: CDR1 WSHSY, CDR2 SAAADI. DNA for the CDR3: TGCGCCAGTACGACTAGCACAGATACGCAGTATTTT. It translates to CASTTSTDTQYF.

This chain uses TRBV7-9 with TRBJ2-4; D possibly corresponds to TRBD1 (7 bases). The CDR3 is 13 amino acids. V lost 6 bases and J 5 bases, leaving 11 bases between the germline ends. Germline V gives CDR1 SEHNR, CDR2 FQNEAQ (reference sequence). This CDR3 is CASRRGTENIQYF. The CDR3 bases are TGTGCCAGCAGACGCGGGACAGAAAACATTCAGTACTTC. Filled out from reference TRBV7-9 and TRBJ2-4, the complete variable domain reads DTGVSQNPRHKITKRGQNVTFRCDPISEHNRLYWYRQTLGQGPEFLTYFQNEAQLEKSRLLSDRFSAERPKGSFSTLEIQRTEQGDSAMYLCASRRGTENIQYFGAGTRLSVL.

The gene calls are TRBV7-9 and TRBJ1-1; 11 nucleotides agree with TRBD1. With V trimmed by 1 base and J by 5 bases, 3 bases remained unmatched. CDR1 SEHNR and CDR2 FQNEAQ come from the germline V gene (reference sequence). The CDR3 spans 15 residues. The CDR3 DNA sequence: TGTGCCAGCAGCTTAGGGGACAGGGGGAGGACTGAAGCTTTCTTT. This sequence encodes CASSLGDRGRTEAFF.

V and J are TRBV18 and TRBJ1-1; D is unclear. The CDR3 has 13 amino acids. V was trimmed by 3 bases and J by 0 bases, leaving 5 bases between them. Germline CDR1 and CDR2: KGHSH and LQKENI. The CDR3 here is CASSPNLNTEAFF. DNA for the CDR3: TGTGCCAGCTCACCGAACTTGAACACTGAAGCTTTCTTT.

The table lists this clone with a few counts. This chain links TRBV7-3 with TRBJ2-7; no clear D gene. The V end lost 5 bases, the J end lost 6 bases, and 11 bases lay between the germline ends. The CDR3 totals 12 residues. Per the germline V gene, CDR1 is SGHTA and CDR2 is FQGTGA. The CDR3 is CASSPASGEQYF. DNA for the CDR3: TGTGCCAGCAGCCCAGCGTCTGGCGAGCAGTACTTC.

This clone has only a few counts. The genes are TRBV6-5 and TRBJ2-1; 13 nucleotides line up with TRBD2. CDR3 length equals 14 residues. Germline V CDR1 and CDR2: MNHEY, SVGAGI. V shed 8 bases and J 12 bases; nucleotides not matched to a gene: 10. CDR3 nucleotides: TGTGCCAGCGAGGGGACTAGCGGGGAGTACGGGCAGTTCTTC. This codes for CASEGTSGEYGQFF.

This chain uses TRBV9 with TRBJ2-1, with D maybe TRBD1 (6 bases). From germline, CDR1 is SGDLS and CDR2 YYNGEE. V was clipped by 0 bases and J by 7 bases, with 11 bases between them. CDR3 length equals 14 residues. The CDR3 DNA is TGTGCCAGCAGCGTAGCCGACAGGCTTAATGAGCAGTTCTTC. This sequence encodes CASSVADRLNEQFF.

The CDR3 reads CASRAPGRGDEKLFF. The CDR3 coding sequence is TGTGCCAGTAGAGCGCCGGGCCGGGGGGATGAAAAACTGTTTTTT. The chain recombines TRBV19 with TRBJ1-4, with D perhaps matching TRBD1 (5 bases). V lost 6 bases, J lost 6 bases, and 17 bases lay in between. This CDR3 spans 15 amino acids. The germline V gene encodes CDR1 LNHDA and CDR2 SQIVND (reference sequence).

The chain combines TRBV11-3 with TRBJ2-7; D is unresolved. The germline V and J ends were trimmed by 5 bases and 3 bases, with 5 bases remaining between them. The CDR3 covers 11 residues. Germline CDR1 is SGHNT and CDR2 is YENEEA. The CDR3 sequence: CASSPNYEQYF. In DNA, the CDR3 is TGTGCCAGCAGCCCTAACTACGAGCAGTACTTC.

The CDR3 DNA sequence: TGTGCCAGCAGCCACAGGGACAGGGGGCCGAACACTGAAGCTTTCTTT. Its protein product is CASSHRDRGPNTEAFF. The V gene is TRBV3-1 (or the pseudogene TRBV3-2), the J gene TRBJ1-1; 12 nucleotides line up with TRBD1. Trimming removed 3 bases from V and 1 base from J; junction bases left unmatched: 3. There are 16 residues in the CDR3. Per germline, CDR1 LGHDT and CDR2 YNNKEL (reference sequence).

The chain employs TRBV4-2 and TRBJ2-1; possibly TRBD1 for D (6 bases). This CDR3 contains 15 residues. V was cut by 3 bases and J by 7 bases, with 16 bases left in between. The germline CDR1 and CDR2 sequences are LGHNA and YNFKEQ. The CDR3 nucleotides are TGTGCCAGCAGCCAGGGGGCTAGAGATACGAATGAGCAGTTCTTC. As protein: CASSQGARDTNEQFF.

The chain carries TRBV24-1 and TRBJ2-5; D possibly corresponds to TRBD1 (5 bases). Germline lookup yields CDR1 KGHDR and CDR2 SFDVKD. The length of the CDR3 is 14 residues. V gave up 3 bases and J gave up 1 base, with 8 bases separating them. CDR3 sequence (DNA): TGTGCCACCAGTGATGCCGACAGCCAAGAGACCCAGTACTTC. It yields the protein CATSDADSQETQYF.

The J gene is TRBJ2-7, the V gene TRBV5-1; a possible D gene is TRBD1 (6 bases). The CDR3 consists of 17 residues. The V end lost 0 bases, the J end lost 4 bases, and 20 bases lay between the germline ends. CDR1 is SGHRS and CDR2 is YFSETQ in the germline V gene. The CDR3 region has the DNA TGCGCCAGCAGCTTGGCCCGAGGTGGACAGACGCGGTACGAGCAGTACTTC. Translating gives CASSLARGGQTRYEQYF.

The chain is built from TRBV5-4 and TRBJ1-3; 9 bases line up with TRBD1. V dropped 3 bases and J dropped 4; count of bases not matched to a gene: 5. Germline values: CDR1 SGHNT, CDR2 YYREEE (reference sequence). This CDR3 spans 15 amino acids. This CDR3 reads CASSSGQGTGNTIYF. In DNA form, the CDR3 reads TGTGCCAGCAGCTCAGGACAGGGGACAGGAAACACCATATATTTT.

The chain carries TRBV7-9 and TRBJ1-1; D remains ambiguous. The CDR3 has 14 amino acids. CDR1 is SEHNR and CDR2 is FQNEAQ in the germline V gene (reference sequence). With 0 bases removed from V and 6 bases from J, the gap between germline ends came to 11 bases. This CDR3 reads CASSLAAGMAEAFF. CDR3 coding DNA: TGTGCCAGCAGCTTAGCGGCAGGAATGGCTGAAGCTTTCTTT.